The TCR beta chain under discussion was sequenced for a study of T cell responses to AZD1222 COVID-19 vaccine. Points from the study as a whole: Only six or seven AZD1222 recipients tested seropositive at baseline.

A remark on this clone: The antigen is unknown.

Only in-frame clones appear in the TCRdb table, and some are missing; sequencing was by immunoSEQ multiplex PCR. Of about 170,000 clones in the sample, approximately 95% were seen once. The CDR3 is 13 amino acids. V shed 8 bases and J shed 1 base, with 11 bases lying between them. Specimen: peripheral blood, collected on day 0 of AZD1222 vaccination. The genes are TRBV12-3 or TRBV12-4 and TRBJ1-2; D is perhaps TRBD1 (6 bases). This clonotype originated in an adult in good health. The CDR3 bases are TGTGCCAGCGGAACAGGGAGTAACTATGGCTACACCTTC. Protein sequence: CASGTGSNYGYTF.